Presented here are 14 T cell receptor beta chains from one specimen sequenced in a study of blood T cell repertoires in COVID-19. Profiled with immunoSEQ multiplex PCR; TCRdb holds only in-frame clones, not every one. The sample lists tens of thousands of clones; approximately 80% were seen once. Material for sequencing was peripheral blood. These receptors originate from a man aged 50-60 years with active COVID-19.

The chain uses TRBV7-9 and TRBJ2-3, with 9 nucleotides matching TRBD2. Germline CDR1 SEHNR, CDR2 FQNEAQ (reference sequence). With 0 bases clipped from V and 6 bases from J, the junction kept 4 bases outside the gene matches. The CDR3 runs to 15 residues. The DNA for the CDR3 is TGTGCCAGCAGCTTAGCAGGTAGCGGGAGTGATACGCAGTATTTT. This translates into CASSLAGSGSDTQYF.

The chain uses TRBV28 and TRBJ2-2; TRBD2 agrees at 9 bases. V trimming: 8 bases; J trimming: 0 bases; junction bases outside the gene matches: 7. Germline CDR1 reads MDHEN; CDR2 reads SYDVKM. The CDR3 spans 16 residues. CDR3 protein: CASSETSGTNTGELFF. The CDR3 bases are TGTGCCAGCTCGGAGACTAGCGGAACGAACACCGGGGAGCTGTTTTTT. The entire variable domain, with the rest obtained from reference TRBV28 and TRBJ2-2, is as follows: DVKVTQSSRYLVKRTGEKVFLECVQDMDHENMFWYRQDPGLGLRLIYFSYDVKMKEKGDIPEGYSVSREKKERFSLILESASTNQTSMYLCASSETSGTNTGELFFGEGSRLTVL.

CDR3 sequence reads: CATSRGAGRGSNQPQHF. In nucleotides, the CDR3 is TGTGCCACCAGCAGAGGTGCGGGTCGAGGGAGCAATCAGCCCCAGCATTTT. The V call is TRBV15, the J call TRBJ1-5; D not certain. Germline V gene data show CDR1 as LNHNV and CDR2 as YYDKDF (reference sequence). Trimming took off 1 base at V and 1 base at J, with 14 bases between the two ends. This CDR3 region has 17 residues.

This chain uses TRBV7-9 with TRBJ1-3; D call uncertain. V lost 2 bases to trimming and J lost 0 bases, with 8 bases between them. The CDR3 is 15 residues long. Germline V CDR1 and CDR2: SEHNR, FQNEAQ (reference sequence). The CDR3 nucleotides are TGTGCCAGCAGCTTATTATCCCTCTCTGGAAACACCATATATTTT. Protein sequence: CASSLLSLSGNTIYF.

A few counts support this clone. This CDR3 is CASSRRGLNGAYEQYF. CDR3 DNA sequence: TGTGCCAGTAGTAGGCGGGGGCTCAATGGGGCTTACGAGCAGTACTTC. This chain links TRBV19 with TRBJ2-7; perhaps TRBD2 as D (7 bases). CDR1 is LNHDA, CDR2 SQIVND, per germline (reference sequence). This CDR3 region has 16 residues. V dropped 4 bases and J dropped 4 bases, with 20 bases sitting between them.

This chain joins TRBV12-3 or TRBV12-4 and TRBJ2-5, with D perhaps matching TRBD1 (5 bases). This CDR3 contains 13 residues. V shed 6 bases and J shed 5 bases, with 13 bases lying between them. In DNA, the CDR3 is TGTGCCAGCAGACAGCTAGGGGTTGAGACCCAGTACTTC. This translates into CASRQLGVETQYF.

This chain links TRBV5-1 with TRBJ1-2; a possible D gene is TRBD1 (5 bases). The CDR3 totals 14 residues. CDR1 and CDR2 (germline): SGHRS, YFSETQ. The ends were cut back, 4 bases at V and 8 bases at J, with 18 bases in the middle. The CDR3 DNA reads as TGCGCCAGCAGCCCGAGCGAAGGGGCGCGCGGCTACACCTTC. As protein: CASSPSEGARGYTF.

This clone has just a few counts. The V call is TRBV28, the J call TRBJ2-2; D is possibly TRBD1 (5 bases). The germline V gene has CDR1 MDHEN and CDR2 SYDVKM. V lost 7 bases and J lost 11, with 11 bases in between. This CDR3 has 11 amino acids. DNA for the CDR3: TGTGCCAGCAACCGACAGTTAGAGCTGTTTTTT. It specifies CASNRQLELFF.

This clone was observed a single time. This chain links TRBV7-9 with TRBJ1-6; 7 bases are a match to TRBD1. V lost 2 bases, J lost 10 bases, and 11 bases stayed unmatched. CDR1 SEHNR and CDR2 FQNEAQ come from the germline V gene (reference sequence). The CDR3 has 16 amino acids. Here the CDR3 reads CASSLFLGQGDSPLHF. The CDR3 DNA follows: TGTGCCAGCAGCTTATTTTTAGGGCAGGGGGACTCACCCCTCCACTTT.

This clone showed up just a few times. The J gene is TRBJ1-5, the V gene TRBV18; 8 bases line up with TRBD1. The CDR3 extends over 14 amino acids. Germline V lookup: CDR1 KGHSH, CDR2 LQKENI. J lost 5 bases, V lost 6 bases, and 6 bases had no gene match. The CDR3, as DNA: TGTGCCAGCTCGCCTGACAGGGGATATCAGCCCCAGCATTTT. It yields the protein CASSPDRGYQPQHF.

The chain is built from TRBV20-1 and TRBJ1-5; 7 bases fit TRBD1. This CDR3 spans 15 amino acids. Per germline, CDR1 DFQATT and CDR2 SNEGSKA (reference sequence). Trimming at V came to 3 bases and at J to 6 bases, leaving 11 bases not matched to a gene. The CDR3, as DNA: TGCAGTGCTAGTCCCGGTGAGGGGGCGGTTCAGCCCCAGCATTTT. Residues: CSASPGEGAVQPQHF.

The chain employs TRBV7-2 and TRBJ2-2, with 12 bases matching TRBD1. This CDR3 spans 16 amino acids. J gave up 9 bases and V 6 bases, and 11 bases lay outside the gene matches. Germline V gene sequence: CDR1 SGHTA, CDR2 FQGNSA. As DNA, the CDR3 is TGTGCCAGCAGAGCCTCGGGACAGGGGGCTTTCTGGGAGCTGTTTTTT. Translating it yields CASRASGQGAFWELFF.

The CDR3 loop reads CASSQSRRPQYF. CDR3 DNA sequence: TGTGCCAGCAGCCAGTCAAGGAGACCGCAGTATTTT. The genes are TRBV3-1 (or the pseudogene TRBV3-2) and TRBJ2-3; D is unresolved. Germline CDR1 reads LGHDT; CDR2 reads YNNKEL (reference sequence). CDR3 length: 12 amino acids. Trimming pared 3 bases from V and 10 bases from J, leaving 11 bases between.

J is TRBJ2-3 and V is TRBV9; D is possibly TRBD2 (6 bases). CDR3 length: 15 residues. The V end was cut by 0 bases, the J end by 3 bases, with 11 bases between. Germline assignment: CDR1 SGDLS and CDR2 YYNGEE. In nucleotides, the CDR3 is TGTGCCAGCAGCGTAGGGGGCGGGACGACAGATACGCAGTATTTT. Translating gives CASSVGGGTTDTQYF.